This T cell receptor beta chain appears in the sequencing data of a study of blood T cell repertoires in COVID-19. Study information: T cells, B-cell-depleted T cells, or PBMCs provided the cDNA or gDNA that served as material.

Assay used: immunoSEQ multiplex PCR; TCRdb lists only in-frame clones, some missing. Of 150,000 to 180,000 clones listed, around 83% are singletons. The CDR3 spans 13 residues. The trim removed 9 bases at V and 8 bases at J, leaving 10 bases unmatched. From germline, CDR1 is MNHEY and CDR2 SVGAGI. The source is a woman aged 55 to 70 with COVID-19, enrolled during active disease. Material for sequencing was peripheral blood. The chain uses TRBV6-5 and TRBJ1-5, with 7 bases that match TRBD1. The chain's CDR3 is CASHTGDWEPQHF. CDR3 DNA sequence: TGTGCCAGTCATACAGGGGACTGGGAGCCCCAGCATTTT.